A single sample gave rise to the 31 T cell receptor beta chains below, sequenced in a study of beta chain features in type 1 diabetes. Expressed TCRB transcripts were sequenced because the entire RNA isolate underwent reverse transcription. Profiling relied on immunoSEQ multiplex PCR, and the TCRdb table lists in-frame clones only, not all of them. This table has about 220,000 clones, approximately 11% appearing once. The sample comprised central memory CD4+ T cells from blood. The receptors come from a man between 18 and 29 years old in good health.

A few counts support this clone. The chain carries TRBV28 and TRBJ2-1, with D unclear. Per germline, CDR1 MDHEN and CDR2 SYDVKM. The CDR3 sequence is 12 residues long. V was trimmed by 6 bases and J by 2 bases, leaving 5 bases between them. CDR3 loop: CASRSTYNEQFF. CDR3 coding DNA: TGTGCCAGCAGGTCGACCTACAATGAGCAGTTCTTC.

The rearrangement links TRBV19 to TRBJ1-3; no clear D gene. V lost 3 bases and J lost 2, with 11 bases in between. This CDR3 region has 15 residues. Germline lookup yields CDR1 LNHDA and CDR2 SQIVND (reference sequence). The chain's CDR3 is CASSIMATAGNTIYF. CDR3 sequence (DNA): TGTGCCAGTAGTATTATGGCGACCGCTGGAAACACCATATATTTT.

This clone was observed a few times. V and J are TRBV10-3 and TRBJ2-7; 11 nucleotides line up with TRBD2. The CDR3 totals 15 residues. With 6 bases clipped from V and 6 bases from J, the junction kept 10 bases outside the gene matches. Germline CDR1 is ENHRY and CDR2 is SYGVKD. Here the CDR3 reads CAIRTGLAGEGEQYF. CDR3 in DNA: TGTGCCATCAGGACCGGACTAGCGGGCGAGGGCGAGCAGTACTTC.

This clone was detected a few times. It differs at one base from a far larger clone, so likely a read error. This sample includes further DNA sequences coding for the same CDR3. The chain links TRBV28 to TRBJ2-6, with TRBD2 as a possible D gene (5 bases). CDR1 is MDHEN and CDR2 is SYDVKM in the germline V gene. V was cut by 8 bases and J by 4 bases, with 15 bases left in between. The CDR3 contains 15 residues. DNA for the CDR3: TGTGCCAGCGCCCGTGGAGGAGCGGGGGCCAACGTCCTGACTTTC. This codes for CASARGGAGANVLTF.

This clone has only a few counts. This chain joins TRBV9 and TRBJ2-3, with 7 bases fitting TRBD1. Unmatched junction bases numbered 4, after V lost 3 bases and J lost 0 bases. Germline CDR1 and CDR2: SGDLS and YYNGEE. The CDR3 is 15 residues long. The CDR3 spells CASSDLRGSTDTQYF. CDR3 in DNA: TGTGCCAGCAGCGATCTCAGGGGGAGCACAGATACGCAGTATTTT.

The chain carries TRBV5-4 and TRBJ2-5; 8 bases map to TRBD2. V dropped 4 bases and J dropped 1; count of bases not matched to a gene: 6. Per germline, CDR1 SGHNT and CDR2 YYREEE (reference sequence). The CDR3 is made up of 15 amino acids. CDR3: CASSTPTSGQETQYF. CDR3 coding DNA: TGTGCCAGCAGCACGCCCACTAGCGGCCAAGAGACCCAGTACTTC.

The chain links TRBV27 to TRBJ2-3, with D possibly TRBD2 on 6 matching bases. The germline V gene has CDR1 MNHEY and CDR2 SMNVEV (reference sequence). The CDR3 length is 15 residues. V lost 5 bases, J lost 1 base, and 13 bases lay in between. CDR3 bases: TGTGCCAGCAGTCCCCGAGGAGGGGGCACAGATACGCAGTATTTT. Protein: CASSPRGGGTDTQYF.

This clone was detected many times. V gene TRBV5-4 combines with J gene TRBJ2-2; D unclear. This CDR3 has 14 amino acids. Germline V lookup: CDR1 SGHNT, CDR2 YYREEE (reference sequence). Trimming cost V 0 bases and J 5 bases, with 8 bases left between them. The CDR3 bases are TGTGCCAGCAGCTTGGTTGAGGAAACCGGGGAGCTGTTTTTT. This sequence encodes CASSLVEETGELFF.

The chain links TRBV18 to TRBJ1-2; 9 positions agree with TRBD1. Germline values: CDR1 KGHSH, CDR2 LQKENI. After removal of 6 bases from V and 6 bases from J, the junction contained 8 bases not matched to a gene. There are 14 residues in the CDR3. The CDR3 region is CASSAGTGFNGYTF. For the CDR3, the DNA is TGTGCCAGCTCGGCCGGGACAGGGTTTAATGGCTACACCTTC.

This clone has a count of ten or more. The V and J genes are TRBV5-5 and TRBJ2-3, with 9 bases lining up with TRBD1. CDR1 is SGHKS, CDR2 YYEKEE, per germline (reference sequence). The CDR3 is made up of 14 amino acids. J gave up 6 bases and V 4 bases, and 6 bases lay outside the gene matches. The CDR3: CASSPGTGMDTQYF. The CDR3 region has the DNA TGTGCCAGCAGCCCGGGGACAGGGATGGATACGCAGTATTTT.

This clone was seen a handful of times. This sequence joins TRBV5-4 and TRBJ2-1; D not resolved. V was cut by 0 bases and J by 5 bases, with 9 bases left in between. Germline V gives CDR1 SGHNT, CDR2 YYREEE (reference sequence). CDR3 length equals 14 residues. CDR3 in amino acids: CASSLEGRNNEQFF. CDR3 in DNA: TGTGCCAGCAGCTTGGAGGGTAGGAACAATGAGCAGTTCTTC.

This clone was counted between two and nine times. This sequence joins TRBV5-1 and TRBJ2-7, with a tentative D call TRBD1 (6 bases). Trimming removed 4 bases from V and 2 bases from J, with 19 bases in between. This CDR3 has 16 residues. Germline V gene lookup returns CDR1 SGHRS and CDR2 YFSETQ. The CDR3 region is CASSPSPDRLAYEQYF. CDR3 DNA: TGCGCCAGCAGCCCCTCCCCCGACAGGTTAGCCTACGAGCAGTACTTC.

This clone was counted between two and nine times. The rearrangement links TRBV6-1 to TRBJ2-7; the match to TRBD2 covers 10 bases. V dropped 7 bases and J dropped 1; count of bases not matched to a gene: 7. The CDR3 contains 15 residues. Germline lookup yields CDR1 MNHNS and CDR2 SASEGT. The DNA of the CDR3 is TGTGCCAGCACCGTAGCGGGAGGACCTTCCTACGAGCAGTACTTC. The encoded protein is CASTVAGGPSYEQYF.

V is TRBV7-2 and J is TRBJ2-7; 9 bases map to TRBD1. The CDR3 loop spans 15 amino acids. V shed 3 bases, J shed 7 bases, and the junction held 10 bases outside the gene matches. Germline V gene lookup returns CDR1 SGHTA and CDR2 FQGNSA. CDR3 DNA: TGTGCCAGCAGCTTTTTGGGACAGGGAAGGGGTGAGCAGTACTTC. This gives the protein CASSFLGQGRGEQYF.

The rearrangement links TRBV5-1 to TRBJ2-3; 7 nucleotides agree with TRBD1. This CDR3 is 16 amino acids long. Germline assignment: CDR1 SGHRS and CDR2 YFSETQ. V lost 1 base and J lost 6; bases outside the gene matches: 11. In DNA form, the CDR3 reads TGCGCCAGCAGCTTGCCTGACGGGACAGTTGGCGATACGCAGTATTTT. Translated, it gives CASSLPDGTVGDTQYF.

This clone showed up just a few times. The genes are TRBV7-9 and TRBJ2-5; D remains unclear. Germline CDR1 SEHNR, CDR2 FQNEAQ (reference sequence). Trimming took 5 bases from V and 1 from J, leaving 8 bases between them. CDR3 size: 13 residues. CDR3 protein: CASSPSLQETQYF. CDR3 nucleotide sequence: TGTGCCAGCAGCCCGAGTCTCCAAGAGACCCAGTACTTC.

The table lists this clone with many counts. This chain connects TRBV19 to TRBJ2-7; D is perhaps TRBD2 (5 bases). The CDR3 sequence is 13 residues long. Germline V gene sequence: CDR1 LNHDA, CDR2 SQIVND (reference sequence). V lost 3 bases to trimming and J lost 3 bases, with 9 bases between them. The CDR3 DNA reads as TGTGCCAGTAGTATTACGGGGAGCTACGAGCAGTACTTC. Translated, it gives CASSITGSYEQYF.

This clone was observed a few times. This rearrangement joins TRBV5-6 to TRBJ2-3, with TRBD1 matching 9 bases. Germline V gives CDR1 SGHDT, CDR2 YYEEEE. The CDR3 totals 15 residues. V lost 4 bases, J lost 3 bases, and 6 bases stayed unmatched. The CDR3 bases are TGTGCCAGCAGCCCCTACAGGGGGCGGACAGATACGCAGTATTTT. Its translation is CASSPYRGRTDTQYF.

The CDR3 sequence: CASTWTGSYEQYF. The CDR3 DNA reads TGTGCCAGCACCTGGACAGGCTCCTACGAGCAGTACTTC. The chain employs TRBV6-6 and TRBJ2-7; 7 nucleotides align to TRBD1. The CDR3 has 13 amino acids. Trimming cost V 7 bases and J 0 bases; bases outside gene matches: 3. Looked up from germline, CDR1 is MNHNY and CDR2 is SVGAGI (reference sequence).

This clone was recorded at least ten times. The CDR3 spells CASSPGVNGELFF. The DNA for the CDR3 is TGCGCCAGCAGCCCAGGGGTGAACGGGGAGCTGTTTTTT. This chain links TRBV5-1 with TRBJ2-2; D may be TRBD1 (6 bases). Trimming stripped 4 bases from V and 7 bases from J, with 11 bases between. The CDR3 spans 13 residues. Germline CDR1 SGHRS, CDR2 YFSETQ.

This sequence joins TRBV7-9 and TRBJ2-7; TRBD1 aligns across 8 bases. The length of the CDR3 is 16 residues. Trimming took 5 bases from V and 5 from J; bases not matched to a gene: 14. Germline-derived CDR1 and CDR2 are SEHNR and FQNEAQ (reference sequence). For the CDR3, the DNA is TGTGCCAGCAGCGGACGGTCGGGACAGGATATCAACGAGCAGTACTTC. It yields the protein CASSGRSGQDINEQYF.

This clone came up once. A much larger clone is a single base away; this may be a read error. This sample also contains other DNA sequences that code for the same CDR3. V gene TRBV5-4 combines with J gene TRBJ2-5; D gene uncertain. CDR1 and CDR2 from the germline V gene are SGHNT and YYREEE (reference sequence). This CDR3 comprises 12 residues. V lost 0 bases and J 5 bases, leaving 5 bases between the germline ends. CDR3 DNA: TGTGCCAGCAGCTTGGTAGGGGAGACCCAGTACTTC. Translation: CASSLVGETQYF.

In its sample, this clone was seen a few times. This chain joins TRBV10-3 and TRBJ2-7; 8 positions match TRBD2. Trimming at V came to 4 bases and at J to 6 bases, leaving 8 bases not matched to a gene. This CDR3 has 14 amino acids. The V gene's germline CDR1 is ENHRY and CDR2 SYGVKD. Here the CDR3 reads CAISVGGEALEQYF. Here the CDR3 DNA reads TGTGCCATCAGTGTCGGGGGGGAGGCCCTCGAGCAGTACTTC.

V gene TRBV7-2 combines with J gene TRBJ2-2; D remains unclear. This CDR3 is 13 amino acids long. Trimming took off 7 bases at V and 7 bases at J, with 13 bases between the two ends. Germline V gene data show CDR1 as SGHTA and CDR2 as FQGNSA. CDR3 residues: CASIGEAYGELFF. The CDR3, as DNA: TGTGCCAGCATCGGAGAAGCTTACGGGGAGCTGTTTTTT.

The chain has TRBV15 and TRBJ2-3, with 12 bases aligning to TRBD2. CDR1 LNHNV and CDR2 YYDKDF come from the germline V gene (reference sequence). Trimming cost V 0 bases and J 6 bases; bases outside gene matches: 7. The CDR3 is 17 residues long. The CDR3 sequence is CATSRDPGLAGLDTQYF. CDR3 sequence (DNA): TGTGCCACCAGCAGAGACCCCGGACTAGCGGGACTGGATACGCAGTATTTT. Looking up the rest from reference TRBV15 and TRBJ2-3 gives the full variable domain: DAMVIQNPRYQVTQFGKPVTLSCSQTLNHNVMYWYQQKSSQAPKLLFHYYDKDFNNEADTPDNFQSRRPNTSFCFLDIRSPGLGDTAMYLCATSRDPGLAGLDTQYFGPGTRLTVL.

Many counts were recorded for this clone. The chain combines TRBV13 with TRBJ2-6; D is undetermined. Germline-derived CDR1 and CDR2 are PRHDT and FYEKMQ (reference sequence). The CDR3 contains 15 residues. V was cut by 5 bases and J by 5 bases, with 13 bases left in between. The CDR3, as DNA: TGTGCCAGCAGCCCTTATGGCTCCAGGGCCAACGTCCTGACTTTC. It codes for CASSPYGSRANVLTF.

V and J are TRBV4-3 and TRBJ2-7; unclear D gene. Germline CDR1 LGHNA, CDR2 YSLEER. Trimming removed 4 bases from V and 3 bases from J, with 13 bases in between. The CDR3 is made up of 14 amino acids. CDR3 residues: CASSRERTVYEQYF. In DNA form, the CDR3 reads TGCGCCAGCAGCCGAGAACGGACGGTCTACGAGCAGTACTTC.

This clone was detected only a few times. The chain employs TRBV10-3 and TRBJ2-1, with 8 bases identical to TRBD1. CDR3 length: 15 amino acids. Trimming cost V 6 bases and J 9 bases; bases outside gene matches: 13. The germline gives CDR1 ENHRY, CDR2 SYGVKD. The CDR3 DNA reads TGTGCCATCAGCTTCTCCAGCGAACAGGGGGGTGAGCAGTTCTTC. This codes for CAISFSSEQGGEQFF.

This clone appeared a single time. The V and J genes are TRBV4-3 and TRBJ2-6, with D possibly being TRBD2 (5 bases). V was trimmed by 0 bases and J by 0 bases, leaving 12 bases between them. The CDR3 runs 18 residues. CDR1 LGHNA and CDR2 YSLEER come from the germline V gene. The CDR3 DNA follows: TGCGCCAGCAGCCAAGAATTTCCCGGAGGCTCTGGGGCCAACGTCCTGACTTTC. Amino acids: CASSQEFPGGSGANVLTF.

This clone has just a few counts. The J gene is TRBJ1-1, the V gene TRBV4-2; a possible D gene is TRBD1 (5 bases). Per germline, CDR1 LGHNA and CDR2 YNFKEQ. Trimming removed 4 bases at V and 2 bases at J, with 17 bases between. The CDR3 contains 16 residues. CDR3 sequence (DNA): TGTGCCAGCAGCCGCTGGCCCGGGGCTGAAAACACTGAAGCTTTCTTT. This sequence encodes CASSRWPGAENTEAFF.

This chain links TRBV11-2 with TRBJ2-1, with a possible D match to TRBD2 (6 bases). V was clipped by 7 bases and J by 3 bases, with 16 bases between them. CDR1 is SGHAT, CDR2 FQNNGV, per germline. The CDR3 length is 15 residues. CDR3 sequence (DNA): TGTGCCAGCAACACGCCCAGCGGGCACTACAATGAGCAGTTCTTC. It yields the protein CASNTPSGHYNEQFF. The full variable domain, rest sourced from reference TRBV11-2 and TRBJ2-1, is EAGVAQSPRYKIIEKRQSVAFWCNPISGHATLYWYQQILGQGPKLLIQFQNNGVVDDSQLPKDRFSAERLKGVDSTLKIQPAKLEDSAVYLCASNTPSGHYNEQFFGPGTRLTVL.